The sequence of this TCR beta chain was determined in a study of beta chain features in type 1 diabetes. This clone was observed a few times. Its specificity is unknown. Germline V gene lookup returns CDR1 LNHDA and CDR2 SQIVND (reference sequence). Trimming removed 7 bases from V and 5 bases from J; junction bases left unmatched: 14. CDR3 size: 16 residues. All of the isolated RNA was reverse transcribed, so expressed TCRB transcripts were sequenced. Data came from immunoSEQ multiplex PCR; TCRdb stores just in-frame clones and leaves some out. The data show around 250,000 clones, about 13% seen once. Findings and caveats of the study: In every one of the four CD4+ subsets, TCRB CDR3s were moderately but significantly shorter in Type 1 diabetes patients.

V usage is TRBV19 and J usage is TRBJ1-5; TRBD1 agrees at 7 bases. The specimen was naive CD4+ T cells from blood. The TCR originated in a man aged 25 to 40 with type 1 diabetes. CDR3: CASIRDGTEIDQPQHF. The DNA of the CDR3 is TGTGCCAGTATCCGAGACGGGACAGAAATCGATCAGCCCCAGCATTTT.